Many counts were recorded for the clone carrying this T cell receptor (beta chain). Every patient was untreated before thyroid surgery. The sample is drawn from a study of metastatic and nonmetastatic thyroid tumors. The wider study: Thyroid patients, malignant and benign, had repertoires compared across blood and tumor or nodule tissue.

Authors' processing steps: CDR3 differences across clinicopathological groups were used to build a distant-metastasis classifier for papillary thyroid cancer. With MiXCR, TCRdb reprocessed the PCR reads. The V and J calls, along with clone size, are taken from TCRdb and not from the paper's own processing. The sample consists of more than 6,000 clones, roughly 34% of them appearing once. The CDR3 runs to 15 residues. Germline V CDR1 and CDR2: LGHDT, YNNKEL (reference sequence). V was shortened by 1 base and J by 2 bases, with 10 bases between the two germline ends. The chain has TRBV3-1 and TRBJ2-3; D may be TRBD2 (6 bases). The TCR was taken from a female donor with papillary thyroid cancer or a benign thyroid nodule (not recorded which). Some clones in this sample may be carry-over from other donors' samples. The sample was adjacent normal tissue. CDR3 region: CASSQGAGTTDTQYF. CDR3 nucleotides: TGTGCCAGCAGCCAAGGCGCGGGAACCACAGATACGCAGTATTTT.